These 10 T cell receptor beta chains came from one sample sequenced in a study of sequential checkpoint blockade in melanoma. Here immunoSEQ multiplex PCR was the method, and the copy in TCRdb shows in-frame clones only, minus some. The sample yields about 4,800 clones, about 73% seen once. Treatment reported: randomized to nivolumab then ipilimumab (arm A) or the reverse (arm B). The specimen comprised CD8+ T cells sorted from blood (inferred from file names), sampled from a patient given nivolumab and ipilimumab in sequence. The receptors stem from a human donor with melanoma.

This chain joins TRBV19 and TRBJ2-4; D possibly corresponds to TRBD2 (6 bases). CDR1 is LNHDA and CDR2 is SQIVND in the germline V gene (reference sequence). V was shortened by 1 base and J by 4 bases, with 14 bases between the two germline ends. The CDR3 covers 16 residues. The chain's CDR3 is CASSIGTGGLKNIQYF. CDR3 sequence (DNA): TGTGCCAGTAGTATAGGCACAGGAGGGCTAAAAAACATTCAGTACTTC.

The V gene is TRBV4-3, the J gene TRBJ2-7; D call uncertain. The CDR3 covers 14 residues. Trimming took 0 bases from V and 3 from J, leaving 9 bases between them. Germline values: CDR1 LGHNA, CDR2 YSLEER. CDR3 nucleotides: TGCGCCAGCAGCCAAGATGGGCAGAACTACGAGCAGTACTTC. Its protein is CASSQDGQNYEQYF.

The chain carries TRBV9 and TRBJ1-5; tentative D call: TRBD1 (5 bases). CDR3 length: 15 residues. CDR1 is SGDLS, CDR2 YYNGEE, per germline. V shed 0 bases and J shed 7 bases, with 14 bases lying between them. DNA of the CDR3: TGTGCCAGCAGCGTAGGAGGCGGGGCCCACCAGCCCCAGCATTTT. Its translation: CASSVGGGAHQPQHF.

The CDR3 coding sequence is TGTGCCAGCAGCGTAGGGGGGCCCACCCCTAGCACAGATACGCAGTATTTT. As protein: CASSVGGPTPSTDTQYF. The chain has TRBV9 and TRBJ2-3; TRBD1 might be the D (6 bases). V lost 0 bases and J lost 0, with 14 bases in between. The CDR3 loop spans 17 amino acids. CDR1 SGDLS and CDR2 YYNGEE come from the germline V gene.

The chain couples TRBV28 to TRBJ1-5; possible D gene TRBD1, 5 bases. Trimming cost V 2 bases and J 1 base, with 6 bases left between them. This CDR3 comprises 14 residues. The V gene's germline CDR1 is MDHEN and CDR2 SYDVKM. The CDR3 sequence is CASSLRGSNQPQHF. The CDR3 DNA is TGTGCCAGCAGTTTAAGGGGCAGCAATCAGCCCCAGCATTTT.

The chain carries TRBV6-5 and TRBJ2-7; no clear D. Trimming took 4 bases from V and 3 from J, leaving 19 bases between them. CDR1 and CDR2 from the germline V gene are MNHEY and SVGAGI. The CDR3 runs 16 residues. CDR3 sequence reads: CASSLNYKKQYYEQYF. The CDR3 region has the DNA TGTGCCAGCAGTTTAAACTACAAAAAACAATACTACGAGCAGTACTTC.

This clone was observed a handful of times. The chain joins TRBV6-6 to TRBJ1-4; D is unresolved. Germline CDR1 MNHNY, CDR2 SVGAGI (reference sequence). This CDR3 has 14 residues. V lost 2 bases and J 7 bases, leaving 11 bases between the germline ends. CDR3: CASSYAPTLEKLFF. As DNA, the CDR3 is TGTGCCAGCAGTTACGCTCCGACTCTTGAAAAACTGTTTTTT.

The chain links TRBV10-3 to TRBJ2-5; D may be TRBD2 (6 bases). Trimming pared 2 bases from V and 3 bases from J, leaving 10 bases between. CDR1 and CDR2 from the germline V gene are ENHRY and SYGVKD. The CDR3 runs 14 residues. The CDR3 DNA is TGTGCCATCAGTGAGGGTAGGACTAAAGAGACCCAGTACTTC. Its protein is CAISEGRTKETQYF.

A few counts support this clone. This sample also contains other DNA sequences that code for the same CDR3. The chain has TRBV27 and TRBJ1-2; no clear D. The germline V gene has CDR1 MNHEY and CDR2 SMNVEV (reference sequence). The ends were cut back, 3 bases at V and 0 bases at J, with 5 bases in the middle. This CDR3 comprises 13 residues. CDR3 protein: CASSFIANYGYTF. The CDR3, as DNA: TGTGCCAGCAGTTTTATAGCTAACTATGGCTACACCTTC.

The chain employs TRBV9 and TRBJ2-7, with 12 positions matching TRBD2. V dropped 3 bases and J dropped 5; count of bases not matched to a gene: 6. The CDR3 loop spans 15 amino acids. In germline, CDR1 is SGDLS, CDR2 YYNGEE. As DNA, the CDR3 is TGTGCCAGCAGCGAGGGACTAGCGGGCGCCCACGAGCAGTACTTC. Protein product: CASSEGLAGAHEQYF.